These T cell receptor beta chains were read from a single sample in a study of T cell responses to AZD1222 COVID-19 vaccine. The protocol was immunoSEQ multiplex PCR, while the TCRdb copy is restricted to in-frame clones and leaves out a portion. Found here are approximately 80,000 clones, around 90% of them singletons; the top ten hold 4.5% to 6%. The source was peripheral blood, collected on day 0 of AZD1222 vaccination. The receptors were sampled from an adult in good health. The CDR3 runs from the conserved cysteine through the conserved F or W. A D gene is named only where the DNA matches it firmly. Expanded clones are given a class, and other clones once, few, many or no size at all.

J,V,size,D,CDR3,DNA
TRBJ1-2,TRBV20-1,once,TRBD1,CSASVGGTGGSGYTF,TGCAGTGCTAGTGTAGGCGGGACAGGGGGCTCTGGCTACACCTTC
TRBJ1-5,TRBV9,-,-,CASSVGEAQPQHF,TGTGCCAGCAGCGTAGGGGAGGCCCAGCCCCAGCATTTT
TRBJ1-1,TRBV2,-,-,CASRRQRAFF,TGTGCCAGCAGAAGACAGAGGGCTTTCTTT
TRBJ1-5,TRBV9,-,-,CASRINGETGEHSNQPQHF,TGTGCCAGCAGGATCAACGGGGAGACAGGAGAACATAGCAATCAGCCCCAGCATTTT
TRBJ1-5,TRBV7-2,few,-,CASSSRRGDMGNQPQHF,TGTGCCAGCAGCTCCAGAAGAGGGGATATGGGCAATCAGCCCCAGCATTTT
TRBJ1-2,TRBV2,-,-,CASSEDATGLTIYGYTF,TGTGCCAGCAGTGAAGACGCGACAGGACTAACGATCTATGGCTACACCTTC
TRBJ1-2,TRBV27,-,TRBD1,CASSPTGTGVYGYTF,TGTGCCAGCAGTCCAACCGGGACAGGGGTCTACGGCTACACCTTC
TRBJ1-1,TRBV6-6,-,TRBD1,CASSRRDRGLRTEAFF,TGTGCCAGCAGCCGCCGGGACAGGGGTTTGCGGACTGAAGCTTTCTTT
TRBJ1-6,TRBV7-6,-,-,CASSLGPGTYNSPLHF,TGTGCCAGCAGCTTAGGGCCAGGAACCTATAATTCACCCCTCCACTTT
TRBJ2-7,TRBV7-2,-,-,CASSLTPLPYEQYF,TGTGCCAGCAGCTTGACTCCTCTCCCCTACGAGCAGTACTTC
TRBJ1-2,TRBV9,few,TRBD1,CASSVTGNYGYTF,TGTGCCAGCAGCGTGACAGGGAACTATGGCTACACCTTC
TRBJ2-1,TRBV7-8,-,-,CASSGSGVNEQFF,TGTGCCAGCAGCGGATCGGGGGTCAATGAGCAGTTCTTC
TRBJ1-6,TRBV28,-,-,CASSLSAQGNSPLHF,TGTGCCAGCAGCCTCAGCGCCCAAGGGAATTCACCCCTCCACTTT